The 16 T cell receptor beta chains in this list originate from one sample, sequenced in a study of ipilimumab plus nivolumab after autologous stem cell transplantation. Produced via immunoSEQ multiplex PCR; TCRdb's table is partial and in-frame only. Seen here are roughly 86,000 clones, 83% observed once, and the top ten hold 2.2%. This sample comprised PBMCs, obtained in a trial of ipilimumab plus nivolumab as post-transplant consolidation. These receptors were obtained from a male donor with diffuse large B-cell lymphoma.

The DNA for the CDR3 is TGTGCCAGCAGCTTAGGCACCGGGGAGCTGTTTTTT. Its translation is CASSLGTGELFF. J is TRBJ2-2 and V is TRBV7-9; no clear D. Germline CDR1 SEHNR, CDR2 FQNEAQ (reference sequence). The CDR3 has 12 amino acids. The V and J ends lost 1 base and 4 bases respectively, with 1 base between them.

The chain recombines TRBV6-1 with TRBJ2-7; 11 bases line up with TRBD2. Germline trimming cut 1 base from V and 4 bases from J; bases unmatched to any gene: 21. The germline V gene has CDR1 MNHNS and CDR2 SASEGT. This CDR3 region has 21 residues. The CDR3 loop is CASSEGEYRASGGHTTYEQYF. The CDR3 DNA reads TGTGCCAGCAGTGAAGGGGAGTATCGGGCTAGCGGGGGGCACACCACTTACGAGCAGTACTTC.

CDR3 sequence: CASSLQGGSTEAFF. The DNA for the CDR3 is TGCGCCAGCAGCTTGCAGGGGGGGAGCACTGAAGCTTTCTTT. V is TRBV5-1 and J is TRBJ1-1; 7 bases fit TRBD1. CDR1 and CDR2 (germline): SGHRS, YFSETQ. J lost 4 bases, V lost 1 base, and 4 bases had no gene match. The CDR3 sequence is 14 residues long.

This clone was detected once. The DNA for the CDR3 is TGTGCCACCCAGACAGCTCGCCTCACAGATACGCAGTATTTT. Its protein is CATQTARLTDTQYF. The chain has TRBV19 and TRBJ2-3; tentative D call: TRBD1 (5 bases). Trimming stripped 10 bases from V and 2 bases from J, with 16 bases between. Germline loops: CDR1 LNHDA, CDR2 SQIVND (reference sequence). This CDR3 comprises 14 residues.

The sample holds many counts of this clone. The chain carries TRBV14 and TRBJ1-4, with D unclear. Germline V gives CDR1 SGHDN, CDR2 FVKESK. V lost 4 bases, J lost 11 bases, and 14 bases lay in between. The CDR3 spans 13 residues. The CDR3 DNA follows: TGTGCCAGCAGCCCGGACGATTTCGGGAAACTGTTTTTT. This translates into CASSPDDFGKLFF.

The chain links TRBV25-1 to TRBJ1-6; D ambiguous. V was cut by 7 bases and J by 9 bases, with 13 bases left in between. The CDR3 length is 13 residues. Germline V gene data show CDR1 as MGHDK and CDR2 as SYGVNS. The CDR3 sequence: CASTGTGFSPLHF. CDR3 bases: TGTGCCAGCACGGGAACGGGTTTTTCACCCCTCCACTTT.

This chain joins TRBV4-2 and TRBJ1-3; D gene ambiguous. Trimming left V 0 bases short and J 7 bases short, with 4 bases between. Germline V CDR1 and CDR2: LGHNA, YNFKEQ. This CDR3 spans 12 amino acids. The CDR3 DNA sequence: TGTGCCAGCAGCCAAGAATCGAACACCATATATTTT. Residues: CASSQESNTIYF.

The chain combines TRBV30 with TRBJ2-3; D gene unclear. Germline CDR1 reads GTSNPN; CDR2 reads SVGIG (reference sequence). Trimming removed 3 bases from V and 1 base from J, with 8 bases in between. CDR3 length: 13 amino acids. The CDR3 region is CAWSPAGTDTQYF. As DNA, the CDR3 is TGTGCCTGGAGCCCCGCGGGCACAGATACGCAGTATTTT.

The gene calls are TRBV2 and TRBJ1-1; D is uncertain. Germline V gene lookup returns CDR1 SNHLY and CDR2 FYNNEI. The CDR3 runs to 13 residues. V was shortened by 6 bases and J by 3 bases, with 11 bases between the two germline ends. The CDR3 DNA reads TGTGCCAGCAGCCCCCTCGTGGACACTGAAGCTTTCTTT. Encoded protein: CASSPLVDTEAFF.

CDR3 in DNA: TGCGCCAGCAGCCCCGGCTCGGGGGCGGGTGAAAAACTGTTTTTT. It encodes CASSPGSGAGEKLFF. This chain joins TRBV5-1 and TRBJ1-4, with D possibly being TRBD1 (6 bases). The ends were cut back, 4 bases at V and 7 bases at J, with 17 bases in the middle. The CDR3 covers 15 residues. Germline values: CDR1 SGHRS, CDR2 YFSETQ.

The chain is built from TRBV14 and TRBJ2-7; D is tentatively TRBD1 or TRBD2 (5 bases each). Between the trimmed V and J ends, which lost 4 bases and 1 base, there was a span of 8 bases. CDR3 length: 13 residues. Germline CDR1 SGHDN, CDR2 FVKESK. The CDR3 DNA reads as TGTGCCAGCAGCCGGGACGGATCCTACGAGCAGTACTTC. Translation: CASSRDGSYEQYF.

The CDR3 DNA is TGTGCCAGCAGTTTACGATCCCCCCGGGACATTAGCTCCTACAATGAGCAGTTCTTC. Translation gives CASSLRSPRDISSYNEQFF. The V call is TRBV27, the J call TRBJ2-1; D might be TRBD1 (6 bases). This CDR3 contains 19 residues. CDR1 and CDR2 from the germline V gene are MNHEY and SMNVEV (reference sequence). The V and J ends lost 2 bases and 0 bases respectively, with 20 bases between them.

V and J are TRBV9 and TRBJ1-2; TRBD1 is a possible D gene (5 bases). Germline V gene sequence: CDR1 SGDLS, CDR2 YYNGEE. The CDR3 runs 14 residues. V lost 0 bases and J lost 5, with 11 bases in between. The CDR3 DNA sequence: TGTGCCAGCAGCGTAGGGGGAGGGGATTATGGCTACACCTTC. Its protein product is CASSVGGGDYGYTF.

The chain carries TRBV28 and TRBJ2-3; no definite D call. The CDR3 runs 15 residues. V was trimmed by 5 bases and J by 3 bases, leaving 15 bases between them. The V gene's germline CDR1 is MDHEN and CDR2 SYDVKM. The chain's CDR3 is CASSNGGPLTDTQYF. As DNA, the CDR3 is TGTGCCAGCAGTAACGGTGGCCCTTTGACAGATACGCAGTATTTT.

This clone has just a few counts. The V call is TRBV7-9, the J call TRBJ2-3; 14 nucleotides line up with TRBD2. The V gene end was trimmed by 5 bases and the J gene end by 1 base; junction bases not matched to a gene: 5. The CDR3 is made up of 17 amino acids. Germline lookup yields CDR1 SEHNR and CDR2 FQNEAQ (reference sequence). CDR3 in amino acids: CASSPGLAGARTDTQYF. The DNA for the CDR3 is TGTGCCAGCAGCCCGGGACTAGCGGGGGCCCGCACAGATACGCAGTATTTT.

The rearrangement links TRBV27 to TRBJ2-3; 8 nucleotides match TRBD2. Germline values: CDR1 MNHEY, CDR2 SMNVEV (reference sequence). The ends lost 5 bases at V and 6 bases at J; junction bases unmatched: 10. The CDR3 covers 15 residues. The chain's CDR3 is CASSPQPGGWDTQYF. The CDR3 DNA reads TGTGCCAGCAGTCCTCAACCGGGGGGGTGGGATACGCAGTATTTT.